The 21 T cell receptor beta chains below were found in one sample sequenced in a study of patients and donors after allogeneic stem cell transplantation. From the RT-PCR reads, TCRdb called clonotypes with MiXCR, one entry per CDR3 protein. The data contain approximately 160,000 distinct CDR3 sequences, about 29% of them seen just once; the ten biggest clones take up approximately 3%. The sequencing input was blood, either unsorted or a sorted T cell fraction (not recorded which). Every receptor here comes from a human donor who was either an allogeneic HSCT recipient or a stem cell or donor lymphocyte infusion donor (not recorded which). It is not recorded whose cells these are; they may come from a transplant donor.

The V and J genes are TRBV12-3 or TRBV12-4 and TRBJ1-3; D is possibly TRBD1 (5 bases). The CDR3 loop spans 15 amino acids. Deletions cut 1 base from V and 3 bases from J, with 10 bases between. In DNA form, the CDR3 reads TGTGCCAGCAGTTTAGTTGGGGGAGATGGAAACACCATATATTTT. The encoded protein is CASSLVGGDGNTIYF.

This clonotype was found once. This chain connects TRBV6-5 to TRBJ2-1; 9 positions match TRBD2. From germline, CDR1 is MNHEY and CDR2 SVGAGI. CDR3 length: 16 amino acids. Trimming took 0 bases from V and 6 from J; bases not matched to a gene: 6. CDR3: CASSYSVTSGPNEQFF. The CDR3 nucleotides read TGTGCCAGCAGTTACTCGGTTACTAGCGGGCCCAATGAGCAGTTCTTC.

V usage is TRBV2 and J usage is TRBJ2-7; D is possibly TRBD2 (6 bases). CDR1 and CDR2 from the germline V gene are SNHLY and FYNNEI. Between the trimmed V and J ends, which lost 7 bases and 0 bases, there was a span of 16 bases. The CDR3 length is 15 residues. CDR3 DNA sequence: TGTGCCAGCACCCCCCGGGAGCACAGCTCCTACGAGCAGTACTTC. Residues: CASTPREHSSYEQYF.

This clonotype turned up a few times. The chain carries TRBV7-3 and TRBJ1-5; 7 nucleotides match TRBD1. Losses at the gene ends were 1 base for V and 7 bases for J; bases not matched to a gene: 10. The CDR3 covers 16 residues. Germline CDR1 SGHTA, CDR2 FQGTGA. CDR3 region: CASSLKLGQGDQPQHF. The CDR3 DNA reads TGTGCCAGCAGCTTAAAACTTGGGCAGGGGGACCAGCCCCAGCATTTT.

The rearrangement links TRBV5-6 to TRBJ2-7; the match to TRBD2 covers 10 bases. In germline, CDR1 is SGHDT, CDR2 YYEEEE. The CDR3 covers 14 residues. Trimming at V came to 2 bases and at J to 3 bases, leaving 2 bases not matched to a gene. The CDR3 DNA follows: TGTGCCAGCAGCTTTGGGACTAGCGACTACGAGCAGTACTTC. Amino acids: CASSFGTSDYEQYF.

The V gene is TRBV27, the J gene TRBJ1-4; 7 bases are shared with TRBD1. CDR3 length equals 15 residues. Germline trimming cut 5 bases from V and 10 bases from J; bases unmatched to any gene: 13. CDR1 MNHEY and CDR2 SMNVEV come from the germline V gene (reference sequence). CDR3 nucleotides: TGTGCCAGCAGTCACCTGACAGGGAAGCGGAGAAAACTGTTTTTT. Amino acids: CASSHLTGKRRKLFF.

A few counts support this clonotype. The V and J genes are TRBV28 and TRBJ1-3, with D perhaps matching TRBD1 (6 bases). In germline, CDR1 is MDHEN, CDR2 SYDVKM. The CDR3 length is 15 residues. Trimming removed 1 base from V and 2 bases from J, with 9 bases in between. For the CDR3, the DNA is TGTGCCAGCAGTTTATACAGGGCCCCTGGAAACACCATATATTTT. It is translated as CASSLYRAPGNTIYF.

In this sample, this clonotype turned up a few times. V usage is TRBV2 and J usage is TRBJ2-5; D is undetermined. The germline V and J ends were trimmed by 1 base and 6 bases, with 6 bases remaining between them. The CDR3 loop spans 12 amino acids. In germline, CDR1 is SNHLY, CDR2 FYNNEI. The CDR3 DNA reads TGTGCCAGCAGTGAAGGGTGGAAGACCCAGTACTTC. Amino acids: CASSEGWKTQYF.

This clonotype appeared a few times. V gene TRBV7-9 combines with J gene TRBJ2-1; D is ambiguous. Germline CDR1 and CDR2: SEHNR and FQNEAQ (reference sequence). The CDR3 is 14 residues long. V was clipped by 1 base and J by 4 bases, with 8 bases between them. CDR3 bases: TGTGCCAGCAGCTTAGTCTCTAGATACAATGAGCAGTTCTTC. Its protein is CASSLVSRYNEQFF.

This clonotype has ten or more counts. The gene calls are TRBV9 and TRBJ1-1; no clear D. This CDR3 is built from 15 residues. The germline V gene has CDR1 SGDLS and CDR2 YYNGEE. Trimming took off 1 base at V and 1 base at J, with 11 bases between the two ends. This CDR3 reads CASSVNLGKNTEAFF. The CDR3 DNA sequence: TGTGCCAGCAGCGTAAATCTGGGAAAGAACACTGAAGCTTTCTTT.

This clonotype was picked up a small number of times. V usage is TRBV6-6 and J usage is TRBJ1-1; D remains unclear. The length of the CDR3 is 14 residues. V lost 7 bases, J lost 0 bases, and 12 bases lay in between. Germline V gives CDR1 MNHNY, CDR2 SVGAGI (reference sequence). The CDR3 protein is CASKITVLNTEAFF. The CDR3 DNA reads TGTGCCAGCAAAATTACGGTCCTGAACACTGAAGCTTTCTTT.

This clonotype was seen ten or more times. The chain uses TRBV10-3 and TRBJ1-5; D might be TRBD1 (5 bases). V lost 4 bases, J lost 4 bases, and 8 bases lay in between. Germline lookup yields CDR1 ENHRY and CDR2 SYGVKD. This CDR3 region has 13 residues. The CDR3 nucleotides are TGTGCCATCAGTGTGACAGCAAATCAGCCCCAGCATTTT. This gives the protein CAISVTANQPQHF.

As regards this clonotype: One junction end does not reproduce the germline sequence, and a read error may be involved. This chain uses TRBV7-2 with TRBJ1-4; D is unclear. Germline CDR1 reads SGHTA; CDR2 reads FQGNSA. The CDR3 extends over 14 amino acids. Written as DNA, the CDR3 is TGTGCCAGCAGCTTAGGGTTGGATAATGGAAAACTGTTTTTT. Translating it yields CASSLGLDNGKLFF.

The rearrangement uses TRBV9 and TRBJ1-6; D perhaps matches TRBD1 (5 bases). V dropped 2 bases and J dropped 7 bases, with 16 bases sitting between them. Germline values: CDR1 SGDLS, CDR2 YYNGEE. This CDR3 comprises 16 residues. This CDR3 reads CASSVGGTRPNSPLHF. The CDR3 bases are TGTGCCAGCAGCGTTGGTGGGACCCGCCCCAATTCACCCCTCCACTTT.

The rearrangement uses TRBV7-2 and TRBJ1-4; D is unclear. CDR1 and CDR2 (germline): SGHTA, FQGNSA. The V end lost 4 bases, the J end lost 3 bases, and 9 bases lay between the germline ends. The CDR3 contains 14 residues. The CDR3 loop is CASSSGRANEKLFF. In DNA form, the CDR3 reads TGTGCCAGCAGCTCCGGACGGGCTAATGAAAAACTGTTTTTT.

The J gene is TRBJ2-7, the V gene TRBV5-1; 7 positions match TRBD1. CDR3 length: 13 amino acids. The trim removed 4 bases at V and 1 base at J, leaving 2 bases unmatched. Germline lookup yields CDR1 SGHRS and CDR2 YFSETQ. The CDR3 DNA follows: TGCGCCAGCAGCGTGACAGGGTCCTACGAGCAGTACTTC. Encoded protein: CASSVTGSYEQYF.

This clonotype was found a few times. V usage is TRBV10-3 and J usage is TRBJ2-7; 9 positions match TRBD1. CDR3 length: 15 residues. Looked up from germline, CDR1 is ENHRY and CDR2 is SYGVKD. V trimming: 6 bases; J trimming: 3 bases; junction bases outside the gene matches: 9. DNA of the CDR3: TGTGCCATCAGGCTAGGGACAGGGAATTACTACGAGCAGTACTTC. Protein: CAIRLGTGNYYEQYF.

This clonotype was found a few times. The chain carries TRBV7-2 and TRBJ1-1; tentatively, D is TRBD1 (6 bases). The ends were cut back, 0 bases at V and 7 bases at J, with 12 bases in the middle. Germline loops: CDR1 SGHTA, CDR2 FQGNSA. The length of the CDR3 is 14 residues. The CDR3 loop reads CASSLAAGELEAFF. In DNA form, the CDR3 reads TGTGCCAGCAGCTTAGCTGCAGGGGAGCTTGAAGCTTTCTTT.

The V call is TRBV27, the J call TRBJ2-7, with TRBD2 matching over 10 bases. The CDR3 is made up of 15 amino acids. The germline V gene has CDR1 MNHEY and CDR2 SMNVEV (reference sequence). With V trimmed by 0 bases and J by 6 bases, 5 bases remained unmatched. The CDR3 sequence is CASSLSMVAGGEQYF. DNA for the CDR3: TGTGCCAGCAGTTTATCGATGGTAGCGGGAGGCGAGCAGTACTTC.

The chain links TRBV4-1 to TRBJ2-5; TRBD2 matches 10 bases. Germline V gene sequence: CDR1 MGHRA, CDR2 YSYEKL. V lost 4 bases to trimming and J lost 4 bases; unmatched junction nucleotides: 9. CDR3 length: 16 amino acids. The CDR3 sequence is CASSRTELAGRETQYF. CDR3 DNA: TGCGCCAGCAGCCGGACAGAACTAGCGGGGAGAGAGACCCAGTACTTC.

The CDR3 DNA follows: TGTGCCAGCATTCCCGGGACAGGGACAGATACGCAGTATTTT. This sequence encodes CASIPGTGTDTQYF. The chain recombines TRBV28 with TRBJ2-3; 9 bases fit TRBD1. The CDR3 length is 14 residues. The V gene end was trimmed by 7 bases and the J gene end by 3 bases; junction bases not matched to a gene: 5. Looked up from germline, CDR1 is MDHEN and CDR2 is SYDVKM.